The clone carrying this TCR beta chain was seen only a few times. Its antigen is not known. PCR was performed using 60 Vbeta and 13 Jbeta primers. Profiling relied on immunoSEQ multiplex PCR, and the TCRdb table lists in-frame clones only, not all of them. The sample yields around 150,000 clones, roughly 80% seen once. The data were obtained in a study of cytomegalovirus exposure and HLA in healthy donors. Nominally healthy donors were sampled, though unrecorded immune exposures were likely. This CDR3 has 12 residues. Germline CDR1 is SGHVS and CDR2 is FQNEAQ. The V gene lost 0 bases and the J gene lost 6 bases, with 6 bases spanning the gap. Study-level findings and limits: Reportedly, cytomegalovirus status was diagnosed with high sensitivity and specificity.

The sequence derives from a male donor in good health and CMV-seronegative. The sample comprised PBMCs. The V and J genes are TRBV7-8 and TRBJ2-7; possibly TRBD2 for D (6 bases). Here the CDR3 DNA reads TGTGCCAGCAGCTTAGCGGGGGGCGAGCAGTACTTC. Translated, it gives CASSLAGGEQYF.